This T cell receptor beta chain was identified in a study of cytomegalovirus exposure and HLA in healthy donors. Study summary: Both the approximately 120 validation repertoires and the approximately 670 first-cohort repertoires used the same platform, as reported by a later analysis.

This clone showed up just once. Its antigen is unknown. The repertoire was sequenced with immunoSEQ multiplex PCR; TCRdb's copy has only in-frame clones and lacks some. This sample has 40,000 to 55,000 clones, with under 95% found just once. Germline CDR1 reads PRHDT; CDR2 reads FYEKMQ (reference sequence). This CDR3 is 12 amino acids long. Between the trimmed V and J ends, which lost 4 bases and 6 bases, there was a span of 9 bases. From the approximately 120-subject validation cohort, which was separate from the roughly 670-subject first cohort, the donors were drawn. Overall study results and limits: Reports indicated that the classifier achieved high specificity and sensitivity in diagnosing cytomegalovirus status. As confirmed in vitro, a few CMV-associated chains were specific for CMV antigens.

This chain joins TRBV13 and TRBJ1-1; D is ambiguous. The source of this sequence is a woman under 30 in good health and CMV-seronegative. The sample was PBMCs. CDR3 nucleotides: TGTGCCAGCAGCTCGCAGACTCCTGAAGCTTTCTTT. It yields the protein CASSSQTPEAFF.